These T cell receptor beta chains were read from a single sample in a study of long-term antiretroviral therapy in people with HIV. Data came from immunoSEQ multiplex PCR; TCRdb stores just in-frame clones and leaves some out. The sample records about 28,000 clones, approximately 88% being singletons. Sequencing used unsorted PBMCs, obtained almost 2.9 years after starting antiretroviral therapy. The receptors derive from a young man with HIV. CDR3s include the opening cysteine and the closing phenylalanine or tryptophan. The order of the fields is D gene, clone size, J gene, V gene, CDR3 protein, CDR3 DNA. The D gene is left open where the match is weak. Clone size is stated in some rows and not others, as once, few, many or a class when expanded.

>.|few|TRBJ2-7|TRBV7-9
CASRPTGTYEQYF
TGTGCCAGCAGACCCACGGGGACCTACGAGCAGTACTTC
>.|once|TRBJ1-6|TRBV18
CASSPIQYNSPLHF
TGTGCCAGCTCACCAATCCAGTATAATTCACCCCTCCACTTT
>.|.|TRBJ2-7|TRBV5-8
CASSVGQSVDYEQYF
TGTGCCAGCAGCGTAGGACAGTCAGTTGACTACGAGCAGTACTTC
>TRBD2|.|TRBJ2-3|TRBV7-9
CASSPGPGGQYF
TGTGCCAGCAGTCCGGGACCGGGAGGGCAGTATTTT
>TRBD1|.|TRBJ2-7|TRBV29-1
CSVEIGGAYEQYF
TGCAGCGTTGAGATAGGGGGCGCCTACGAGCAGTACTTC
>.|.|TRBJ1-2|TRBV28
CASSTPKAGTYGYTF
TGTGCCAGCAGCACCCCTAAGGCAGGAACTTATGGCTACACCTTC
>TRBD2|.|TRBJ2-3|TRBV10-1
CASSPSGIRPSTDTQYF
TGCGCCAGCAGCCCTAGCGGGATCCGACCTAGCACAGATACGCAGTATTTT
>TRBD2|few|TRBJ2-1|TRBV29-1
CSVETPGGRRNEQFF
TGCAGCGTTGAAACCCCGGGAGGTAGGAGGAATGAGCAGTTCTTC
>.|.|TRBJ1-6|TRBV4-1
CASSPTGRAESSYNSPLHF
TGCGCCAGCAGCCCGACCGGGAGGGCGGAGAGCTCCTATAATTCACCCCTCCACTTT
>.|.|TRBJ2-3|TRBV27
CASSLKVWNTQYF
TGTGCCAGCAGTTTGAAGGTCTGGAATACGCAGTATTTT
>.|.|TRBJ1-2|TRBV5-6
CASSHPGSYTF
TGTGCCAGCAGCCACCCGGGGAGCTACACCTTC
>.|few|TRBJ2-1|TRBV9
CASSVAAGEQFF
TGTGCCAGCAGCGTAGCAGCGGGTGAGCAGTTCTTC
>.|.|TRBJ1-1|TRBV13
CASSLGAREAFF
TGTGCCAGCAGCTTAGGGGCCCGTGAAGCTTTCTTT
>.|.|TRBJ2-7|TRBV7-6
CASSPEAGRSYEQYF
TGTGCCAGCAGCCCCGAGGCCGGGAGAAGCTACGAGCAGTACTTC
>.|once|TRBJ1-5|TRBV18
CASSPSGGGQPQHF
TGTGCCAGCTCACCATCTGGAGGTGGTCAGCCCCAGCATTTT
>.|.|TRBJ2-7|TRBV7-2
CASSLELSSVRYGQYF
TGTGCCAGCAGCTTAGAACTCTCTAGCGTTCGGTATGGGCAGTACTTC
>.|.|TRBJ1-1|TRBV6-6
CASSTNRLEAFF
TGTGCCAGCAGTACAAACAGGCTTGAAGCTTTCTTT
>TRBD1|.|TRBJ1-6|TRBV6-5
CASSYSRTGTDSPLHF
TGTGCCAGCAGTTACTCCCGGACAGGGACGGATTCACCCCTCCACTTT
>.|.|TRBJ2-3|TRBV5-4
CASSGGGKTTDTQYF
TGTGCCAGCAGCGGGGGCGGGAAAACCACAGATACGCAGTATTTT
>.|.|TRBJ1-1|TRBV18
CASRQQRNTEAFF
TGTGCCAGCCGTCAACAGAGGAACACTGAAGCTTTCTTT
>TRBD1|.|TRBJ2-7|TRBV6-1
CASTYRGPYEQYF
TGTGCCAGCACATACAGGGGCCCCTACGAGCAGTACTTC
>TRBD1|once|TRBJ1-6|TRBV19
CASSTGQWTGGSPLHF
TGTGCCAGTAGTACCGGACAATGGACAGGGGGATCACCCCTCCACTTT
>TRBD1|few|TRBJ2-1|TRBV9
CASSPNQGAYNEQFF
TGTGCCAGCAGCCCGAACCAGGGGGCCTACAATGAGCAGTTCTTC
>TRBD1|.|TRBJ1-3|TRBV6-5
CASSPGQGFSTIYF
TGTGCCAGCAGCCCTGGACAGGGGTTTTCAACCATATATTTT
>TRBD1|.|TRBJ2-1|TRBV5-4
CASSLNQGAGEQFF
TGTGCCAGCAGCTTGAACCAGGGGGCGGGGGAGCAGTTCTTC
>.|.|TRBJ2-7|TRBV7-8
CASSLTDEQYF
TGTGCCAGCAGCTTAACGGACGAGCAGTACTTC
>.|.|TRBJ1-6|TRBV25-1
CASSDHRVNSPLHF
TGTGCCAGCAGTGACCATAGGGTAAATTCACCCCTCCACTTT
>.|.|TRBJ2-3|TRBV21-1
CASSKGLAGGTDTQYF
TGTGCCAGCAGCAAAGGACTAGCGGGAGGCACAGATACGCAGTATTTT
>.|.|TRBJ2-5|TRBV6-9
CASGLTGTQYF
TGTGCCAGTGGACTCACTGGGACCCAGTACTTC
>TRBD1|once|TRBJ2-7|TRBV28
CASSQGQGAYEQYF
TGTGCCAGCAGTCAAGGACAGGGGGCATACGAGCAGTACTTC
>.|.|TRBJ1-1|TRBV7-8
CASSLKDRITEAFF
TGTGCCAGCAGCCTAAAGGACCGGATCACTGAAGCTTTCTTT
>.|.|TRBJ1-2|TRBV27
CASSFVGNYGYTF
TGTGCCAGCAGTTTTGTGGGAAACTATGGCTACACCTTC
>.|.|TRBJ2-7|TRBV7-2
CASSALGGPYEQYF
TGTGCCAGCAGCGCTCTAGGGGGGCCCTACGAGCAGTACTTC
>TRBD2|.|TRBJ2-3|TRBV7-6
CASSLALAGATDTQYF
TGTGCCAGCAGCTTAGCGTTAGCGGGAGCCACAGATACGCAGTATTTT
>TRBD2|.|TRBJ2-7|TRBV9
CASSPRTSGYEQYF
TGTGCCAGCAGCCCGCGGACTAGCGGATACGAGCAGTACTTC
>TRBD1|.|TRBJ1-2|TRBV6-5
CASSYSRGTGEGYTF
TGTGCCAGCAGTTACTCAAGAGGGACAGGGGAAGGCTACACCTTC
>TRBD2|.|TRBJ2-7|TRBV5-1
CASSLGSGGPSYEQYF
TGCGCCAGCAGCTTGGGAAGCGGGGGCCCTTCCTACGAGCAGTACTTC
>.|.|TRBJ2-3|TRBV11-2
CASSLGFRRDTQYF
TGTGCCAGCAGCTTAGGCTTCCGCCGGGATACGCAGTATTTT
>.|.|TRBJ2-3|TRBV20-1
CSASFTDTQYF
TGCAGTGCTTCCTTCACAGATACGCAGTATTTT
>.|.|TRBJ1-5|TRBV5-1
CASSPLGLASQPQHF
TGCGCCAGCAGCCCCTTGGGTCTCGCTAGTCAGCCCCAGCATTTT
>.|.|TRBJ2-1|TRBV23-1
CAPRGESDGEQFF
TGCGCCCCCAGGGGGGAATCCGACGGTGAGCAGTTCTTC